The TCR beta chain described here comes from a study of cytomegalovirus exposure and HLA in healthy donors. Study background: Of 300 to 500 genotyped donors, roughly 86% clustered with self-reported Caucasian donors. Study-level findings and limits: Relative to the approximately 680-donor mean, N-insertions were reportedly fewer in an Asian-associated ancestry cluster in a later analysis.

As to this clone: Its antigen is not known.

The PCR contained 60 Vbeta and 13 Jbeta primers. Profiled with immunoSEQ multiplex PCR; TCRdb holds only in-frame clones, not every one. The sample consists of some 140,000 clones, about 87% of them appearing once. J gave up 4 bases and V 6 bases, and 5 bases lay outside the gene matches. The germline gives CDR1 MRHNA, CDR2 SNTAGT. CDR3 length: 13 amino acids. Sequenced: PBMCs. The chain recombines TRBV6-4 with TRBJ1-1; 7 bases are a match to TRBD1. This TCR was sampled from a woman younger than 45 in good health and CMV-seronegative. The CDR3 nucleotides are TGTGCCAGCAGGGCACAGGGGAGCACTGAAGCTTTCTTT. This translates into CASRAQGSTEAFF.